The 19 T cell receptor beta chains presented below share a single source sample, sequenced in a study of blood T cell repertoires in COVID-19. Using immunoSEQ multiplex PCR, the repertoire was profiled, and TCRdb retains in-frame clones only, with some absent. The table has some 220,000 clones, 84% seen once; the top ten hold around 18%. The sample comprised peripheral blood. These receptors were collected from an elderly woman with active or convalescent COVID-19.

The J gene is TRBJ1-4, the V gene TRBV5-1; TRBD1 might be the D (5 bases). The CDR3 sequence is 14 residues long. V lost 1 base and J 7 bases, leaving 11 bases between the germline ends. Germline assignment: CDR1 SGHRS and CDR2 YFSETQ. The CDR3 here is CASSLQGTSEKLFF. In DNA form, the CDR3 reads TGCGCCAGCAGCTTGCAGGGAACGAGTGAAAAACTGTTTTTT.

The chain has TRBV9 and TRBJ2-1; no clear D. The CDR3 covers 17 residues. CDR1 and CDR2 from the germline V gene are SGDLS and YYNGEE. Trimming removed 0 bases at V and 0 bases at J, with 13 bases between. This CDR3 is CASSVEPFWSSYNEQFF. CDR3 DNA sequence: TGTGCCAGCAGCGTAGAACCCTTTTGGAGCTCCTACAATGAGCAGTTCTTC.

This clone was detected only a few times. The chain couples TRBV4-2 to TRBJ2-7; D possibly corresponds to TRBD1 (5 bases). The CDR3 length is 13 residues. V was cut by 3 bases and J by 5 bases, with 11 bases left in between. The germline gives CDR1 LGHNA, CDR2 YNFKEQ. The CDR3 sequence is CASSHLGVNEQYF. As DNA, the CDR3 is TGTGCCAGCAGCCACTTAGGGGTGAACGAGCAGTACTTC.

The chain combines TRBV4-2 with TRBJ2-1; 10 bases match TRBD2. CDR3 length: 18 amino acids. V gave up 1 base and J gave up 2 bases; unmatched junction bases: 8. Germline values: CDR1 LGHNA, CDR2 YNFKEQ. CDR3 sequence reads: CASSQGLAGVPTYNEQFF. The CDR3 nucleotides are TGTGCCAGCAGCCAAGGACTAGCGGGTGTGCCTACCTACAATGAGCAGTTCTTC.

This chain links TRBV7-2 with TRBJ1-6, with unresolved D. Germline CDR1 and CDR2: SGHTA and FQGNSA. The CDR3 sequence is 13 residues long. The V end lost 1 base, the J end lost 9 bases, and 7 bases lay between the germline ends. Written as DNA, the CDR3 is TGTGCCAGCAGCTTAGTAACAGTTTCACCCCTCCACTTT. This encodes CASSLVTVSPLHF.

CDR3 loop: CASKALAGNEQFF. The CDR3 nucleotides read TGTGCCAGCAAGGCTCTAGCGGGCAATGAGCAGTTCTTC. This chain links TRBV7-2 with TRBJ2-1; 8 nucleotides align to TRBD2. CDR3 length equals 13 residues. The germline V gene encodes CDR1 SGHTA and CDR2 FQGNSA. V was clipped by 7 bases and J by 6 bases; unmatched bases: 5.

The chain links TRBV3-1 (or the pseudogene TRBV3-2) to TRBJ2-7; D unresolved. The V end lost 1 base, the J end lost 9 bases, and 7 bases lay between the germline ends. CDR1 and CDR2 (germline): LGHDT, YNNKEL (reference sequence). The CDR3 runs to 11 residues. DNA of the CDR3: TGTGCCAGCAGCCAAGCTGTCGTGCAGTACTTC. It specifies CASSQAVVQYF.

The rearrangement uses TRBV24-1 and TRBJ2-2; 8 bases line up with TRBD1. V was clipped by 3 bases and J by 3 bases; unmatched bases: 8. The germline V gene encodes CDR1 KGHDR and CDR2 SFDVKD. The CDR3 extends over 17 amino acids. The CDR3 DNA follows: TGTGCCACCAGTGATCCTGCCAGGGGGCCGGACACCGGGGAGCTGTTTTTT. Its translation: CATSDPARGPDTGELFF.

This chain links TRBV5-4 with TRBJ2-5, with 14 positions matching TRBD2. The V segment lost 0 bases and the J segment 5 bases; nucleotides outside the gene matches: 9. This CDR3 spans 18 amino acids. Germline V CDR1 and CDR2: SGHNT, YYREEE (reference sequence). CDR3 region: CASSLGGTSGSPLETQYF. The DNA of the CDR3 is TGTGCCAGCAGCTTGGGAGGGACTAGCGGGAGTCCCCTGGAGACCCAGTACTTC.

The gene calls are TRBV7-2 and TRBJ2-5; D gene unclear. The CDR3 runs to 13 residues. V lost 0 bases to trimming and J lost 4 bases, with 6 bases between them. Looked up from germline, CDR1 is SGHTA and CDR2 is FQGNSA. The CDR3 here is CASSLALRETQYF. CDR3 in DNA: TGTGCCAGCAGCTTAGCGCTGAGAGAGACCCAGTACTTC.

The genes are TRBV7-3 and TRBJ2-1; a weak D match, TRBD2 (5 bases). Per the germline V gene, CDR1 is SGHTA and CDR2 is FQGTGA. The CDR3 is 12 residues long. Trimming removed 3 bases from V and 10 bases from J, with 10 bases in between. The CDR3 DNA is TGTGCCAGCAGCTTCGGACTTTCGGAGCAGTTCTTC. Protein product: CASSFGLSEQFF.

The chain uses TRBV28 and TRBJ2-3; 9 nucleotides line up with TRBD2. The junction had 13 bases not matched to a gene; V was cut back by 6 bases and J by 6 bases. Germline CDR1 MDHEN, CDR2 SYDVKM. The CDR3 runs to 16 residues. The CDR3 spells CASRPSLAGPGDTQYF. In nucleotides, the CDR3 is TGTGCCAGCAGGCCGAGCCTAGCGGGACCGGGGGATACGCAGTATTTT.

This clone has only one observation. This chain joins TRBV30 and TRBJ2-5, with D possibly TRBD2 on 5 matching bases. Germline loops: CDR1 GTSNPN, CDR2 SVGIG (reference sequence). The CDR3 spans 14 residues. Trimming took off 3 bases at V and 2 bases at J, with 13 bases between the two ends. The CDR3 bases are TGTGCCTGGAGGGCCCCGGGGTCACAAGAGACCCAGTACTTC. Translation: CAWRAPGSQETQYF.

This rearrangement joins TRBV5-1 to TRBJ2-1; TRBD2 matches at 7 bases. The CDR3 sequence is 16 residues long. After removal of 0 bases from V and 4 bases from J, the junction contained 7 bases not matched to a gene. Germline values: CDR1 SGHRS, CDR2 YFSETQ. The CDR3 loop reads CASSLEAPSGYNEQFF. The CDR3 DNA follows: TGCGCCAGCAGCTTGGAGGCTCCTAGCGGTTACAATGAGCAGTTCTTC.

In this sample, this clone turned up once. CDR3 protein: CASSQDRTAVQYF. Written as DNA, the CDR3 is TGCGCCAGCAGCCAAGATCGTACGGCGGTACAGTACTTC. This sequence joins TRBV4-3 and TRBJ2-7, with D unresolved. The germline CDR1 and CDR2 sequences are LGHNA and YSLEER. V gave up 0 bases and J gave up 10 bases, with 13 bases separating them. The CDR3 totals 13 residues.

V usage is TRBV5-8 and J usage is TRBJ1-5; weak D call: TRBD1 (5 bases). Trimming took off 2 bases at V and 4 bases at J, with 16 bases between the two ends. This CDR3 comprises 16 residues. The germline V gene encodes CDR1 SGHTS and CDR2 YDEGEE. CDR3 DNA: TGTGCCAGCAGCTTATTTTATGGTACAGGAAATCAGCCCCAGCATTTT. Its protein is CASSLFYGTGNQPQHF.

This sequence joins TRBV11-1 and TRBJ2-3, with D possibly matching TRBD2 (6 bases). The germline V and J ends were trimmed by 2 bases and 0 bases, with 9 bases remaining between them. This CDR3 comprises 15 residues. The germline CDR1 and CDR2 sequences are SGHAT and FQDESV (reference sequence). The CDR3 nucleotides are TGTGCCAGCAGCTTATTCCGGGGGAGCACAGATACGCAGTATTTT. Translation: CASSLFRGSTDTQYF.

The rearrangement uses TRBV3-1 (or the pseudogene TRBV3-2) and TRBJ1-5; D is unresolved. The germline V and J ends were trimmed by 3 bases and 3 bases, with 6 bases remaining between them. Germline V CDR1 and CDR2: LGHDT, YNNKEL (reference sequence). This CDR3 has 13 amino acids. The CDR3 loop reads CASSHGDNQPQHF. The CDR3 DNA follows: TGTGCCAGCAGCCACGGGGACAATCAGCCCCAGCATTTT.

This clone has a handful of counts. The CDR3 protein is CASSQEGQGLYNTGELFF. The CDR3, as DNA: TGCGCCAGCAGCCAAGAAGGTCAGGGACTCTATAACACCGGGGAGCTGTTTTTT. The chain carries TRBV4-1 and TRBJ2-2; D possibly corresponds to TRBD2 (6 bases). This CDR3 spans 18 amino acids. Trimming shortened V by 0 bases and J by 2 bases, and 16 bases separated the two germline ends. Germline values: CDR1 MGHRA, CDR2 YSYEKL.